These 5 T cell receptor beta chains were sequenced from one sample in a study of T-cell reconstitution after alpha-beta-depleted transplantation in children. A library of TCRbeta sequences, prepared with unique molecular identifiers, was generated. Each CDR3 protein is one row after TCRdb ran MiXCR on the PCR reads. The table shows more than 250,000 distinct CDR3 sequences, with 9.5% to 10% occurring only once. The sample consisted of PBMCs from the stem cell graft donor, taken from the stem cell graft. The source is a human donor who donated a stem cell graft to a child with SCID.

This clonotype turned up a few times. The V and J genes are TRBV20-1 and TRBJ2-1; 13 positions match TRBD2. Losses at the gene ends were 7 bases for V and 9 bases for J; bases not matched to a gene: 15. The germline V gene encodes CDR1 DFQATT and CDR2 SNEGSKA (reference sequence). This CDR3 has 16 amino acids. CDR3: CSVKGLAGLSPGEQFF. CDR3 nucleotide sequence: TGCAGTGTCAAGGGACTAGCGGGGCTTTCGCCGGGTGAGCAGTTCTTC.

The chain employs TRBV10-3 and TRBJ1-5; TRBD1 aligns across 7 bases. The trim removed 7 bases at V and 3 bases at J, leaving 3 bases unmatched. Germline assignment: CDR1 ENHRY and CDR2 SYGVKD. The CDR3 has 13 amino acids. CDR3 sequence reads: CAIKDRSNQPQHF. In DNA form, the CDR3 reads TGTGCCATCAAGGACAGGTCCAATCAGCCCCAGCATTTT.

This clonotype was seen a few times. The rearrangement joins TRBV4-2 to TRBJ2-2, with TRBD1 matching over 7 bases. CDR1 is LGHNA, CDR2 YNFKEQ, per germline. V was clipped by 0 bases and J by 5 bases; unmatched bases: 3. CDR3 length: 15 amino acids. CDR3 protein: CASSQDQGDTGELFF. The CDR3 DNA sequence: TGTGCCAGCAGCCAAGATCAGGGGGATACCGGGGAGCTGTTTTTT.

The rearrangement uses TRBV11-2 and TRBJ2-1; D is perhaps TRBD2 (6 bases). Germline V lookup: CDR1 SGHAT, CDR2 FQNNGV. The CDR3 covers 16 residues. The ends were cut back, 1 base at V and 10 bases at J, with 20 bases in the middle. This CDR3 reads CASSLGGTPPGDEQFF. CDR3 coding DNA: TGTGCCAGCAGCTTAGGTGGGACTCCCCCGGGTGACGAGCAGTTCTTC. The whole variable domain, filled in from reference TRBV11-2 and TRBJ2-1, reads EAGVAQSPRYKIIEKRQSVAFWCNPISGHATLYWYQQILGQGPKLLIQFQNNGVVDDSQLPKDRFSAERLKGVDSTLKIQPAKLEDSAVYLCASSLGGTPPGDEQFFGPGTRLTVL.

This clonotype was picked up a small number of times. The chain uses TRBV25-1 and TRBJ2-2; 9 nucleotides line up with TRBD1. Germline trimming cut 8 bases from V and 6 bases from J; bases unmatched to any gene: 7. The CDR3 is 14 amino acids. Germline lookup yields CDR1 MGHDK and CDR2 SYGVNS. CDR3 protein: CASHGTGSAGELFF. CDR3 coding DNA: TGTGCCAGCCATGGGACAGGGTCCGCCGGGGAGCTGTTTTTT.